The 8 T cell receptor beta chains below all came from one sample that was sequenced in a study of T-cell memory formation after mild COVID-19. TCRdb used MiXCR to reprocess the 5' RACE reads, holding one entry per CDR3 protein. The sample comprises 250,000 or so distinct CDR3 sequences, 15% to 20% of which are singletons, and more than 20% rests with the top ten. The sample comprised PBMCs or a T cell subset sorted from them (not recorded which). Every receptor here comes from a man between 18 and 29 years old who had mild COVID-19 (a few samples of this study predate the infection). Cell type and time point are not known.

In its sample, this clonotype was seen many times. This rearrangement joins TRBV5-1 to TRBJ2-7; a possible D gene is TRBD2 (5 bases). The CDR3 totals 14 residues. Germline lookup yields CDR1 SGHRS and CDR2 YFSETQ. V gave up 2 bases and J gave up 6 bases, with 15 bases separating them. Written as DNA, the CDR3 is TGCGCCAGCAGCTTTTTCCAGGCAGAGGGCGAGCAGTACTTC. Translation: CASSFFQAEGEQYF.

The V gene is TRBV14, the J gene TRBJ2-7, with D maybe TRBD1 (5 bases). The length of the CDR3 is 14 residues. CDR1 is SGHDN, CDR2 FVKESK, per germline. V gave up 2 bases and J gave up 3 bases, with 11 bases separating them. The CDR3 DNA follows: TGTGCCAGCAGCCAACCGACAGAGAGCTACGAGCAGTACTTC. Residues: CASSQPTESYEQYF.

The J gene is TRBJ1-6, the V gene TRBV6-5; possibly TRBD1 for D (5 bases). From germline, CDR1 is MNHEY and CDR2 SVGAGI. V lost 7 bases to trimming and J lost 7 bases, with 23 bases between them. The CDR3 extends over 17 amino acids. CDR3 in DNA: TGTGCCAGCACCGTTACTCCTTCCGGGACTGGGAATTCACCCCTCCACTTT. Its protein product is CASTVTPSGTGNSPLHF.

In its sample, this clonotype was seen a few times. V is TRBV12-3 or TRBV12-4 and J is TRBJ1-2; no clear D. V was trimmed by 0 bases and J by 6 bases, leaving 20 bases between them. The CDR3 runs to 17 residues. CDR3 nucleotide sequence: TGTGCCAGCAGTTTAGCGCCGGTTGCCATTACGGACCATGGCTACACCTTC. Residues: CASSLAPVAITDHGYTF.

In this sample, this clonotype turned up a few times. The chain links TRBV21-1 to TRBJ2-7. TRBV21-1 is assigned pseudogene status. The CDR3 spans 14 residues. The CDR3 DNA sequence: TGTGCCAGCAGCGGACGTTCCGATAGCTACGAGCAGTACTTC. It specifies CASSGRSDSYEQYF.

The rearrangement links TRBV7-2 to TRBJ1-1, with D uncertain. V was pared by 4 bases and J by 3 bases, with 9 bases between. Germline assignment: CDR1 SGHTA and CDR2 FQGNSA. This CDR3 comprises 13 residues. CDR3: CASSSWTDTEAFF. The CDR3 DNA sequence: TGTGCCAGCAGCTCCTGGACGGACACTGAAGCTTTCTTT. The complete variable domain, with remaining parts taken from reference TRBV7-2 and TRBJ1-1, reads GAGVSQSPSNKVTEKGKDVELRCDPISGHTALYWYRQSLGQGLEFLIYFQGNSAPDKSGLPSDRFSAERTGGSVSTLTIQRTQQEDSAVYLCASSSWTDTEAFFGQGTRLTVV.

This clonotype was counted between two and nine times. CDR3 region: CASSTRWEGRGYTF. The CDR3 DNA is TGTGCCAGTAGTACCCGATGGGAGGGCCGGGGCTACACCTTC. The rearrangement links TRBV19 to TRBJ1-2; D unclear. The CDR3 spans 14 residues. The germline CDR1 and CDR2 sequences are LNHDA and SQIVND (reference sequence). V was clipped by 4 bases and J by 8 bases, with 17 bases between them.

This clonotype has more than one count but fewer than ten. The chain has TRBV12-3 or TRBV12-4 and TRBJ2-2; 8 bases map to TRBD1. The CDR3 totals 15 residues. V trimming: 7 bases; J trimming: 4 bases; junction bases outside the gene matches: 8. CDR3 DNA: TGTGCCAGCACCGAGGACAGGGAAGTCACCGGGGAGCTGTTTTTT. This sequence encodes CASTEDREVTGELFF.